The 25 T cell receptor beta chains given below trace back to one sample, sequenced in a study of tumor and adjacent non-tumor tissue in lung cancer. Three rounds of nested PCR, following a modified ARM-PCR protocol, produced the TCRbeta library. One entry per CDR3 protein, called by TCRdb with MiXCR from the multiplex PCR reads. Of more than 75,000 distinct CDR3 sequences listed, roughly 80% are singletons. The template was RNA from unsorted bulk tissue. More than 3 cm separated this lung sample from the edge of the tumor. Sequenced sample: distant non-tumor lung tissue. These receptors all come from a man between 60 and 70 years old with small cell lung cancer.

With regard to this clonotype: A clone one base away is much larger, so this may be a read error. The gene calls are TRBV20-1 and TRBJ2-1; D gene ambiguous. This CDR3 region has 11 residues. CDR1 is DFQATT, CDR2 SNEGSKA, per germline (reference sequence). CDR3 amino acids: CSASLGNGQFF. The CDR3 DNA reads as TGCAGTGCTAGTTTGGGGAATGGGCAGTTCTTC.

To note about this clonotype: At one of its ends the junction is not consistent with the germline gene, which may arise from a read error. This chain joins TRBV12-3 or TRBV12-4 and TRBJ2-5; maybe TRBD1 (5 bases). The CDR3 is made up of 15 amino acids. The CDR3, as DNA: TGTGCCAGCAGCCACGTAGCCCCCAGGGAAGATACCCAGTACTTC. It yields the protein CASSHVAPREDTQYF.

As to this clonotype: This may be a read error: a much more frequent sequence differs by one nucleotide. This chain uses TRBV30 with TRBJ1-1, with 7 nucleotides matching TRBD1. The trim removed 3 bases at V and 4 bases at J, leaving 5 bases unmatched. Germline CDR1 is GTSNPN and CDR2 is SVGIG (reference sequence). CDR3 length: 13 residues. The CDR3 loop reads CAWRTGRSTEAFF. The CDR3 DNA follows: TGTGCCTGGAGGACAGGGCGCTCCACTGAAGCTTTCTTT.

This clonotype showed up just a few times. This may stem from a read error, because a much larger clone lies one nucleotide away. The gene calls are TRBV30 and TRBJ1-1; 8 bases fit TRBD1. CDR3 size: 14 residues. The germline CDR1 and CDR2 sequences are GTSNPN and SVGIG (reference sequence). Trimming cost V 5 bases and J 5 bases; bases outside gene matches: 10. CDR3 sequence: CAWRAGQASTEAFF. For the CDR3, the DNA is TGTGCCTGGCGTGCGGGACAGGCCTCAACTGAAGCTTTCTTT.

This clonotype was counted once. One end of the junction is discordant with germline, which a read error may explain. The genes are TRBV4-2 and TRBJ2-2; a weak D match, TRBD2 (5 bases). Germline V lookup: CDR1 LGHNA, CDR2 YNFKEQ. The CDR3 is made up of 16 amino acids. The chain's CDR3 is CASSQDLRTNIGELLF. In DNA, the CDR3 is TGTGCCAGCAGCCAAGACCTGAGGACCAACATCGGGGAGCTGCTTTTT.

Concerning this clonotype itself: A read error may explain this, as a much larger clone is one base away. The chain couples TRBV30 to TRBJ1-2; D ambiguous. The CDR3 runs to 12 residues. Per germline, CDR1 GTSNPN and CDR2 SVGIG (reference sequence). CDR3 nucleotide sequence: TGTGCCTGGGCTCCGGCCCACTATGACTACACCTTC. It codes for CAWAPAHYDYTF. Full variable domain (rest looked up from reference TRBV30 and TRBJ1-2): SQTIHQWPATLVQPVGSPLSLECTVEGTSNPNLYWYRQAAGRGLQLLFYSVGIGQISSEVPQNLSASRPQDRQFILSSKKLLLSDSGFYLCAWAPAHYDYTFGSGTRLTVV.

Details on this clonotype: This may stem from a read error, because a much larger clone lies one nucleotide away. The gene calls are TRBV7-9 and TRBJ2-1; 8 bases are shared with TRBD1. The V gene's germline CDR1 is SEHNR and CDR2 FQNEAQ (reference sequence). This CDR3 has 19 residues. The V segment lost 6 bases and the J segment 0 bases; nucleotides outside the gene matches: 16. CDR3 protein: CASRLRPGQDTVSYNEQFF. The CDR3 DNA reads TGTGCCAGCAGGTTAAGGCCGGGACAGGATACCGTCTCCTACAATGAGCAGTTCTTC. Using reference TRBV7-9 and TRBJ2-1 for the parts outside the CDR3, the full variable domain is DTGVSQNPRHKITKRGQNVTFRCDPISEHNRLYWYRQTLGQGPEFLTYFQNEAQLEKSRLLSDRFSAERPKGSFSTLEIQRTEQGDSAMYLCASRLRPGQDTVSYNEQFFGPGTRLTVL.

The chain has TRBV29-1 and TRBJ1-4; 7 bases are shared with TRBD1. The CDR3 length is 13 residues. After removal of 7 bases from V and 9 bases from J, the junction contained 11 bases not matched to a gene. Germline V gives CDR1 SQVTM, CDR2 ANQGSEA. The CDR3 loop reads CSAIGGAGQKLFF. In nucleotides, the CDR3 is TGCAGCGCAATAGGGGGCGCCGGTCAAAAACTGTTTTTT.

The chain joins TRBV6-2 or TRBV6-3 to TRBJ2-7; D possibly corresponds to TRBD2 (5 bases). Trimming left V 6 bases short and J 7 bases short, with 19 bases between. Germline V gives CDR1 MNHEY, CDR2 SVGEGT. The CDR3 extends over 14 amino acids. The CDR3 reads CASRIVGDPMEQYF. DNA for the CDR3: TGTGCCAGCAGGATAGTGGGAGACCCTATGGAGCAGTACTTC.

The V and J genes are TRBV6-1 and TRBJ2-1; D uncertain. Looked up from germline, CDR1 is MNHNS and CDR2 is SASEGT. V was pared by 7 bases and J by 7 bases, with 17 bases between. This CDR3 spans 14 amino acids. CDR3 residues: CASIFSWCRNEQFF. CDR3 DNA: TGTGCCAGCATCTTTAGCTGGTGTAGAAATGAGCAGTTCTTC.

The chain joins TRBV5-4 to TRBJ2-1, with no clear D. Between the trimmed V and J ends, which lost 5 bases and 8 bases, there was a span of 17 bases. This CDR3 is built from 14 residues. Germline CDR1 and CDR2: SGHNT and YYREEE (reference sequence). CDR3 region: CASRLSGFNHEQFF. The CDR3, as DNA: TGTGCCAGCAGACTTTCAGGATTTAACCATGAGCAGTTCTTC.

A note on this clonotype: This may come from a read error, since a much larger clone is one base off. The chain is built from TRBV6-1 and TRBJ1-5; 8 bases fit TRBD1. The V gene end was trimmed by 5 bases and the J gene end by 1 base; junction bases not matched to a gene: 7. CDR1 and CDR2 (germline): MNHNS, SASEGT. CDR3 length: 16 residues. CDR3 DNA sequence: TGTGCCAGCAGTCGCTCAGGGGGCATGAGCAATCAGCCCCAGCATTTT. This encodes CASSRSGGMSNQPQHF.

On this clonotype itself: A much larger clone lies a single base off, so this may be a read error. The chain employs TRBV5-1 and TRBJ2-7; no clear D. Per the germline V gene, CDR1 is SGHRS and CDR2 is YFSETQ. The CDR3 is 13 amino acids. V lost 0 bases, J lost 5 bases, and 9 bases lay in between. This CDR3 is CASSLDGTNEQYF. The CDR3 nucleotides are TGCGCCAGCAGCTTGGATGGTACAAACGAGCAGTACTTC.

With regard to this clonotype: The conserved final phenylalanine or tryptophan is absent from the CDR3, which likely points to a read error. The DNA is left out, because the CDR3 cannot be placed on it with certainty; the CDR3 is given as TCRdb lists it. J is TRBJ2-1 and V is TRBV6-5; whether TRBD2, the table's D call, matches the DNA was not checked. 18 amino acids form the CDR3, both terminal residues included. CDR1 and CDR2 (germline): MNHEY, SVGAGI. The CDR3 is CASSYSIWSLTSYNELFI.

This clonotype showed up many times. This chain connects TRBV6-6 to TRBJ1-1, with 7 bases aligning to TRBD1. Trimming took 2 bases from V and 8 from J; bases not matched to a gene: 5. There are 13 residues in the CDR3. From germline, CDR1 is MNHNY and CDR2 SVGAGI (reference sequence). CDR3 sequence: CASSYPGQLEAFF. Written as DNA, the CDR3 is TGTGCCAGCAGTTACCCGGGACAGTTGGAAGCTTTCTTT.

In the case of this clonotype: No conserved phenylalanine or tryptophan is present at the end of the CDR3, so a read error is the likely explanation. The rearrangement links TRBV20-1 to TRBJ1-1; D not certain. This CDR3 has 16 amino acids. The V gene lost 2 bases and the J gene lost 1 base, with 17 bases spanning the gap. Germline CDR1 and CDR2: DFQATT and SNEGSKA (reference sequence). CDR3 DNA sequence: TGCAGTGCTAGACTTTCATCCTCCCTTCAGAACACTGAAGCTTTCTCT. Translation: CSARLSSSLQNTEAFS.

As to this clonotype: The CDR3 does not end in the conserved phenylalanine or tryptophan, so this is likely a read error. Because the CDR3's place on the DNA is in doubt, the DNA is left out and the CDR3 is given as listed by TCRdb. The rearrangement uses TRBV11-3 and TRBJ2-5; the table calls TRBD2, which could not be checked here. Including both end residues, the CDR3 is 14 amino acids long. The germline gives CDR1 SGHNT, CDR2 YENEEA. CDR3 in amino acids: CASSPGLAGETQYL.

About this clonotype itself: The junction departs from germline at one end; a sequencing error may be responsible. The chain links TRBV29-1 to TRBJ2-1, with 9 bases aligning to TRBD2. CDR3 size: 15 residues. The germline CDR1 and CDR2 sequences are SQVTM and ANQGSEA. CDR3 in DNA: TGCAGAGTGGAAGTAGCGGGAGTAGTAAGTAATGAGGAGTTCTTC. As protein: CRVEVAGVVSNEEFF.

With regard to this clonotype: One end of the junction does not line up with germline, which may come from a read error. The chain's CDR3 is CASSQEPPGGPDTQCF. CDR3 bases: TGCGCCAGCAGCCAAGAACCGCCCGGGGGGCCCGATACGCAGTGTTTT. This chain joins TRBV4-1 and TRBJ2-3; a weak D match, TRBD2 (7 bases). The CDR3 contains 16 residues. Germline V gives CDR1 MGHRA, CDR2 YSYEKL.

This chain joins TRBV12-3 or TRBV12-4 and TRBJ2-1, with D perhaps matching TRBD2 (5 bases). V gave up 5 bases and J gave up 4 bases, with 9 bases separating them. The CDR3 extends over 13 amino acids. This CDR3 reads CASSVAGYNEQFF. The CDR3 DNA reads as TGTGCCAGCAGTGTCGCGGGTTACAATGAGCAGTTCTTC.

With respect to this clonotype: Here the CDR3 omits its conserved ending phenylalanine or tryptophan, so a read error is the likely source. This chain joins TRBV12-3 or TRBV12-4 and TRBJ1-3; the D is unclear. V gave up 5 bases and J gave up 4 bases, with 9 bases separating them. The CDR3 has 13 residues. CDR3 sequence (DNA): TGTGCCAGCAGTCGGGCAGGAGGAAACACCATATATTCT. As protein: CASSRAGGNTIYS.

Note on this clonotype: No conserved phenylalanine or tryptophan is present at the end of the CDR3, so a read error is the likely explanation. The DNA is omitted, as the CDR3 cannot be located on it reliably, and the CDR3 follows TCRdb's listing. The chain recombines TRBV6-1 with TRBJ2-3; no check of the table's D call, TRBD2, against the DNA was made. Counting both end residues, the CDR3 totals 18 amino acids. Per germline, CDR1 MNHNS and CDR2 SASEGT. The CDR3 here is CASSSLGAGLLGSEQQCV.

This clonotype was counted between two and nine times. This may be a read error: a much more frequent sequence differs by one nucleotide. The chain is built from TRBV14 and TRBJ2-1, with D possibly being TRBD2 (6 bases). V was pared by 4 bases and J by 0 bases, with 13 bases between. The germline CDR1 and CDR2 sequences are SGHDN and FVKESK. CDR3 size: 16 residues. The CDR3 loop reads CASSRVAASSYNEQFF. The CDR3 DNA is TGTGCCAGCAGCCGGGTAGCGGCCAGCTCCTACAATGAGCAGTTCTTC.

This clonotype was counted at least ten times. The genes are TRBV6-1 and TRBJ2-2; 7 bases line up with TRBD1. Germline CDR1 reads MNHNS; CDR2 reads SASEGT. V shed 6 bases, J shed 5 bases, and the junction held 12 bases outside the gene matches. The CDR3 contains 16 residues. The CDR3 protein is CASRTGQDRVTGELFF. CDR3 coding DNA: TGTGCCAGCAGGACGGGGCAAGACAGGGTTACCGGGGAGCTGTTTTTT.

The rearrangement joins TRBV20-1 to TRBJ2-3, with a possible D match to TRBD1 (5 bases). V gave up 6 bases and J gave up 0 bases, with 13 bases separating them. This CDR3 comprises 14 residues. Germline CDR1 and CDR2: DFQATT and SNEGSKA (reference sequence). CDR3 amino acids: CSAKTTESTDTQYF. In nucleotides, the CDR3 is TGCAGTGCCAAGACGACAGAGAGCACAGATACGCAGTATTTT.